What follows describes a single TCR beta chain. V trimming: 4 bases; J trimming: 3 bases; junction bases outside the gene matches: 9. The CDR3 length is 15 residues. CDR1 is MNHEY, CDR2 SMNVEV, per germline (reference sequence). This sample was taken from a study of identical twins. TCRdb recomputed calls from the 5' RACE reads with MiXCR, one row per CDR3 protein. The table includes 310,000 or so distinct CDR3 sequences, under 9.5% detected once. These sequences were also reported in another study, on yellow fever vaccine responses in identical twins.

The chain employs TRBV27 and TRBJ2-7; 7 bases are a match to TRBD2. The receptor comes from a woman younger than 30 in good health. The sample was memory (CD45RO+) T cells sorted from blood. CDR3 residues: CASSSTSDINYEQYF. The CDR3 DNA follows: TGTGCCAGCAGTTCCACTAGCGACATAAACTACGAGCAGTACTTC.